The rows below give T cell receptor beta chains drawn from one sample of a study of T cell repertoires in cytomegalovirus infection. In TCRdb, the reads were re-called with MiXCR into one record per CDR3 protein. The sample lists about 490,000 distinct CDR3 sequences, approximately 25% occurring once. Specimen: PBMCs. These receptors were obtained from a human donor in good health (CMV status not recorded). Some clones in this sample may be carry-over from other donors' samples. Each CDR3 is given with its conserved first and last residue. Fields, in order: clone size, J gene, V gene, D gene, CDR3 DNA, CDR3 protein. The D gene is left open where the match is weak. The size entry is marked missing in some rows and otherwise reads once, few, many or a size class.

>-|TRBJ2-3|TRBV11-1|-
TGTGCCAGCAGCTTAGGGGAGAGAACAGATACGCAGTATTTT
CASSLGERTDTQYF
>-|TRBJ2-2|TRBV11-3|TRBD1
TGTGCCAGCAGCCCAACTGAACAGGGGGCATATTTCGGGGAGCTGTTTTTT
CASSPTEQGAYFGELFF
>-|TRBJ2-5|TRBV20-1|-
TGCAGTGCTAGAGGAGGACTATCGGAGACCCAGTACTTC
CSARGGLSETQYF
>-|TRBJ1-5|TRBV6-6|-
TGTGCCAGCAGTTTCACGACTGATGGACAGCCCCAGCATTTT
CASSFTTDGQPQHF
>-|TRBJ1-2|TRBV12-5|TRBD1
TGTGCTAGTGCCAGGGACAGGGCCAGCTACACCTTC
CASARDRASYTF
>-|TRBJ2-1|TRBV4-3|-
TGCGCCAGCAGTTATCTGGCCGACAATGAGCAGTTCTTC
CASSYLADNEQFF
>few|TRBJ1-1|TRBV10-3|-
TGTGCCATCAGTGAAAAAGGGTCGGCGAACACTGAAGCTTTCTTT
CAISEKGSANTEAFF
>-|TRBJ1-1|TRBV18|-
TGTGCCAGCTCACCACAAAACACCCACTCCCAAAAAGGTACTGAAGCTTTCTTT
CASSPQNTHSQKGTEAFF
>-|TRBJ2-3|TRBV7-3|TRBD2
TGTGCCAGCAGCCCCTACGACCACAGACTAGCGGGAGAAGGCATGGGTACGCAGTATTTT
CASSPYDHRLAGEGMGTQYF
>-|TRBJ2-5|TRBV27|-
TGTGCCAGCAGCATGGCCCGAGGGGCGTCCTACCAAGAGACCCAGTACTTC
CASSMARGASYQETQYF
>-|TRBJ1-6|TRBV4-1|-
TGCGCCAGCAGCCAAGAGAGGGGTTTGAGTTCACCCCTCCACTTT
CASSQERGLSSPLHF
>many|TRBJ1-5|TRBV7-2|-
TGTGCCAGCAGCTTATACCCCGGCCATAGCAATCAGCCCCAGCATTTT
CASSLYPGHSNQPQHF
>few|TRBJ2-7|TRBV6-5|TRBD1
TGTGCCAGCACCGAGACAGGGGGCTTAGTCGAGCAGTACTTC
CASTETGGLVEQYF
>-|TRBJ2-5|TRBV20-1|-
TGCAGTGCTAGAGGGGGAGAAACCCAAGAGACCCAGTACTTC
CSARGGETQETQYF
>-|TRBJ2-6|TRBV3-1|-
TGTGCCAGCAGCCAAGACCCGGTCCTCAACCTACTTACCTCTGGGGCCAACGTCCTGACTTTC
CASSQDPVLNLLTSGANVLTF
>many|TRBJ2-1|TRBV7-6|-
TGTGCCAGCAGCGAGGGACCCACCTCCTATTACAATGAGCAGTTCTTC
CASSEGPTSYYNEQFF
>-|TRBJ1-4|TRBV7-2|-
TGTGCCAGCAGCTTAGCTGTGGGGACACGGAATGAAAAACTGTTTTTT
CASSLAVGTRNEKLFF
>-|TRBJ2-7|TRBV4-3|-
TGCGCCAGCAGCCAAGATCTATCCGGGGCGGAATTCTACGAGCAGTACTTC
CASSQDLSGAEFYEQYF
>few|TRBJ1-1|TRBV6-6|-
TGTGCCAGCAGGAGCAAAAGCGGAAGAGACACTGAAGCTTTCTTT
CASRSKSGRDTEAFF
>few|TRBJ2-1|TRBV4-1|TRBD2
TGCGCCAGCAGCCAAGATAGGATGGGCGGGAGGGCCCCTGAGCAGTTCTTC
CASSQDRMGGRAPEQFF
>-|TRBJ2-3|TRBV2|TRBD2
TGTGCCAGCAGGGAACTAGCGGGAGTTGGAGATACGCAGTATTTT
CASRELAGVGDTQYF
>many|TRBJ1-6|TRBV4-3|-
TGCGCCAGCAGCCCCGGACGAGATCAGTATAATTCACCCCTCCACTTT
CASSPGRDQYNSPLHF
>-|TRBJ2-3|TRBV7-9|-
TGTGCCAGCAGCTTGATCTATCCGGGAAGCACAGATACGCAGTATTTT
CASSLIYPGSTDTQYF
>few|TRBJ1-2|TRBV20-1|TRBD1
TGCAGTGCTAGGACAGACAGGGGGGACTATGGCTACACCTTC
CSARTDRGDYGYTF
>-|TRBJ1-4|TRBV7-8|-
TGTGCCAGCAGCACCTCACGGGACGGGCGAAATGAAAAACTGTTTTTT
CASSTSRDGRNEKLFF
>many|TRBJ2-7|TRBV7-2|-
TGTGCCAGCAGCTTAGGGACGGGAAGCTCCTACGAGCAGTACTTC
CASSLGTGSSYEQYF
>-|TRBJ1-1|TRBV19|TRBD1
TGTGCCAGTAGTATCGGCGGGACAGGGCTCGACACTGAAGCTTTCTTT
CASSIGGTGLDTEAFF
>few|TRBJ1-5|TRBV27|-
TGTGCCAGCAGTTTGCTCGCCCTGGGCAATCAGCCCCAGCATTTT
CASSLLALGNQPQHF
>-|TRBJ1-1|TRBV30|-
TGTGCCTGGAGTGTAGGAGGGGTTGTTACTGAAGCTTTCTTT
CAWSVGGVVTEAFF
>-|TRBJ1-1|TRBV20-1|-
TGCAGTGCTGACCAAAACACTGAAGCTTTCTTT
CSADQNTEAFF
>-|TRBJ1-6|TRBV18|-
TGTGCCAGCTCTGACCGGGACCGGTTCAATAATTCACCCCTCCACTTT
CASSDRDRFNNSPLHF
>many|TRBJ1-3|TRBV7-2|-
TGTGCCAGCAGCTTAAACCAGCGGGGGGGGTGGGGGTCTGGAAACACCATATATTTT
CASSLNQRGGWGSGNTIYF
>-|TRBJ1-3|TRBV12-3/TRBV12-4|TRBD1
TGTGCCAGCAGAGTTGGGGGACAGGGGGCGCGTGGAACTGGAAACACCATATATTTT
CASRVGGQGARGTGNTIYF
>few|TRBJ2-4|TRBV4-1|-
TGCGCCAGCAGCCAAGATGGCAGTTTAGCCAAAAACATTCAGTACTTC
CASSQDGSLAKNIQYF
>many|TRBJ2-3|TRBV7-2|-
TGTGCCAGCAGCTCACTACAAGATACGCAGTATTTT
CASSSLQDTQYF
>few|TRBJ2-3|TRBV5-4|-
TGTGCCAGCAGCGCTAGACGACTTTCCACAGATACGCAGTATTTT
CASSARRLSTDTQYF
>-|TRBJ2-3|TRBV15|-
TGTGCCACCAGCAGTTCCGGAAGGGAGTCGAGAGATACGCAGTATTTT
CATSSSGRESRDTQYF
>many|TRBJ1-5|TRBV10-3|TRBD1
TGTGCCACCCGAGACAGGGTTGACAATCAGCCCCAGCATTTT
CATRDRVDNQPQHF
>many|TRBJ1-1|TRBV12-3/TRBV12-4|-
TGTGCCAGCAGTTCACCTCCCGGCGGGGAAGGCACTGAAGCTTTCTTT
CASSSPPGGEGTEAFF
>-|TRBJ2-1|TRBV20-1|TRBD2
TGCAGTGCTCGGGACGCGGGACTAGCGGGGTACAATGAGCAGTTCTTC
CSARDAGLAGYNEQFF
>few|TRBJ2-1|TRBV29-1|TRBD2
TGCAGCGTAGACCTAGCGGGAGTTTACAATGAGCAGTTCTTC
CSVDLAGVYNEQFF
>-|TRBJ2-5|TRBV11-2|TRBD1
TGTGCCAGCAGCCCCCCCGGGACAGGGTACAAAGAGACCCAGTACTTC
CASSPPGTGYKETQYF
>-|TRBJ2-5|TRBV29-1|-
TGCAGCGTTGGGACAGAAGAGACCCAGTACTTC
CSVGTEETQYF
>-|TRBJ2-7|TRBV6-5|TRBD1
TGTGCCAGCAGTAATCCGGGACAGGGAGATCCCTACGAGCAGTACTTC
CASSNPGQGDPYEQYF
>-|TRBJ1-1|TRBV4-1|-
TGCGCCAGCAGTCAAGATCCAACAGTTCTCAAAAAAAGGAACACTGAAGCTTTCTTT
CASSQDPTVLKKRNTEAFF
>many|TRBJ2-2|TRBV7-2|-
TGTGCCAGCAGCCCTAGGGGGGCCGGGGAGCTGTTTTTT
CASSPRGAGELFF
>few|TRBJ2-2|TRBV7-2|TRBD2
TGTGCCAGCAGCTTCCAGCGGGAAGGCGGGGAGCTGTTTTTT
CASSFQREGGELFF
>few|TRBJ2-5|TRBV7-2|-
TGTGCCAGCAGCTTAGGACCAGGGGGGGAGACCCAGTACTTC
CASSLGPGGETQYF
>few|TRBJ2-2|TRBV2|-
TGTGCCAGCAGCTTGGTCCCCTCCGGGGAGCTGTTTTTT
CASSLVPSGELFF
>-|TRBJ1-1|TRBV20-1|-
TGCAGTGGGGGAAGGGAAACTGAAGCTTTCTTT
CSGGRETEAFF
>-|TRBJ1-6|TRBV4-1|-
TGCGCCAGCAGCCAAACGACAGCCGGGATGACGAATTCACCCCTCCACTTT
CASSQTTAGMTNSPLHF